A selection of T cell receptor beta chains follows, all from one sample in a study of OX40 agonist ivuxolimab in advanced cancers. Measured with immunoSEQ multiplex PCR; TCRdb has only the in-frame clones, and not every one. The sample shows about 51,000 clones, 88% of them seen only once. The specimen was CD4+ or CD8+ T cells sorted from blood, collected in a trial of the OX40 agonist ivuxolimab. The receptors were sampled from an adult with an advanced solid tumor such as melanoma, head and neck, liver or kidney cancer. Each CDR3 is given with its conserved first and last residue. A D gene is named only where the DNA matches it firmly. The size field is filled for only some rows; it gives once, few, many or a size class.

once	TRBD2	TRBV2	TRBJ2-7	TGTGCCAGCAGGATGGACCCAGCGGGAGGGATAAAAGAGCAGTACTTC	CASRMDPAGGIKEQYF
-	-	TRBV5-1	TRBJ2-3	TGCGCCAGCAGCTCAGCTACTAGCTCAGATACGCAGTATTTT	CASSSATSSDTQYF
-	-	TRBV7-2	TRBJ2-7	TGTGCCAGCAGCTTAGCGTCCATTCAGGGGTACCCCTACGAGCAGTACTTC	CASSLASIQGYPYEQYF
-	-	TRBV28	TRBJ1-4	TGTGCCAGCAGTTCGACCTCGGACCCTGGGGGTGAAAAACTGTTTTTT	CASSSTSDPGGEKLFF
-	-	TRBV27	TRBJ1-1	TGTGCCAGCAGTTTTGTTTCAGCACCCATGAACACTGAAGCTTTCTTT	CASSFVSAPMNTEAFF
few	-	TRBV2	TRBJ2-7	TGTGCCAGCAGTGCTCAGGGGGGGCCTTACGAGCAGTACTTC	CASSAQGGPYEQYF
-	-	TRBV13	TRBJ2-7	TGTGCCAGCAGCTTACCTACTTTAGAGCAGTACTTC	CASSLPTLEQYF
-	-	TRBV28	TRBJ2-4	TGTGCCAGCAGGTTAACAGGAAACCTAGCCAAAAACATTCAGTACTTC	CASRLTGNLAKNIQYF
-	TRBD2	TRBV5-4	TRBJ2-7	TGTGCCAGCAGCTTGAAATCCGGGAGGGGGGGCGAGCAGTACTTC	CASSLKSGRGGEQYF
-	TRBD1	TRBV19	TRBJ1-5	TGTGCCAGTAGTACAGCGGACAGGGGTAGGAACCAGCCCCAGCATTTT	CASSTADRGRNQPQHF
once	-	TRBV9	TRBJ2-7	TGTGCCAGCAGCTCGGGACCTGGGGGATATCGCGAGCAGTACTTC	CASSSGPGGYREQYF
-	TRBD1	TRBV2	TRBJ1-5	TGTGCCAGCAATACCCAACAGGGGCTGGGGAATCAGCCCCAGCATTTT	CASNTQQGLGNQPQHF
-	-	TRBV7-6	TRBJ2-1	TGTGCCAGCATGGGGACGGTAACGAGTGAGCAGTTCTTC	CASMGTVTSEQFF
-	TRBD1	TRBV5-1	TRBJ2-7	TGCGCCAGCAGCTTGGAGGGACAGGCGAACTACGAGCAGTACTTC	CASSLEGQANYEQYF
-	-	TRBV15	TRBJ2-3	TGTGCCACCAGCAGAGATGCCCGTCCACTTAGCGGCCCCTCATATACGCAGTATTTT	CATSRDARPLSGPSYTQYF
-	-	TRBV5-1	TRBJ1-1	TGCGCCAGCAGCTTTATCCGGGACACTGAAGCTTTCTTT	CASSFIRDTEAFF
-	-	TRBV11-2	TRBJ2-5	TGTGCCAGCAGCTTAGTCCGAGGCTTGCGAGAGACCCAGTACTTC	CASSLVRGLRETQYF
-	TRBD1	TRBV5-5	TRBJ1-1	TGTGCCAGCAGCTCTGACAGGGTAATGAACACTGAAGCTTTCTTT	CASSSDRVMNTEAFF
-	-	TRBV7-6	TRBJ1-3	TGTGCCAGCAGCTTAGGCCTTGGGGGGGCTGGAAACACCATATATTTT	CASSLGLGGAGNTIYF
once	-	TRBV6-5	TRBJ2-7	TGTGCCAGCAGATCAACAGCAACCTACGAGCAGTACTTC	CASRSTATYEQYF
-	TRBD1	TRBV2	TRBJ1-6	TGTGCCAGCAGCGCACGACAGGGGTCGGCTTCACCCCTCCACTTT	CASSARQGSASPLHF
-	-	TRBV7-2	TRBJ2-3	TGTGCCAGCAGCTCGCGGTGGCAGCCAAGGGATACGCAGTATTTT	CASSSRWQPRDTQYF
-	-	TRBV29-1	TRBJ2-3	TGCAGCGTTGACGAGGGGGGCCGAGATACGCAGTATTTT	CSVDEGGRDTQYF
-	TRBD1	TRBV10-3	TRBJ1-1	TGTGCCATCAGAAACGCCCGGGACAGGAACACTGAAGCTTTCTTT	CAIRNARDRNTEAFF
-	TRBD1	TRBV28	TRBJ1-1	TGTGCCAGCAGTCCCACCGGGACAGGGAGAACTGAAGCTTTCTTT	CASSPTGTGRTEAFF
-	TRBD1	TRBV6-5	TRBJ1-5	TGTGCCAGCAGCCGGACAGGGAGCAATCAGCCCCAGCATTTT	CASSRTGSNQPQHF
-	-	TRBV9	TRBJ2-7	TGTGCCAGCAGCGTAGCCCCCCGGACAGAATACGAGCAGTACTTC	CASSVAPRTEYEQYF
-	TRBD1	TRBV6-1	TRBJ1-1	TGTGCCAGCCGACCTGGGACAGGGAACACTGAAGCTTTCTTT	CASRPGTGNTEAFF
-	TRBD1	TRBV28	TRBJ1-1	TGTGCCAGCAGGACTAACAGGGGCACTGAAGCTTTCTTT	CASRTNRGTEAFF
few	-	TRBV30	TRBJ1-1	TGTGCCTGGAGTGTACTCCGCACTGAAGCTTTCTTT	CAWSVLRTEAFF
-	TRBD2	TRBV7-9	TRBJ2-7	TGTGCCAGCAGCTTAGCTGGCGGGGGGTTAGGCGAGCAGTACTTC	CASSLAGGGLGEQYF
once	-	TRBV5-6	TRBJ2-5	TGTGCCAGCAGCGGCTGGTACCAAGAGACCCAGTACTTC	CASSGWYQETQYF
once	TRBD1	TRBV29-1	TRBJ2-7	TGCAGCGTTAAGGAGGGACAGGCCCTCCCCTACGAGCAGTACTTC	CSVKEGQALPYEQYF
-	-	TRBV19	TRBJ2-6	TGTGCCAGTAAGGCTCCCGGGGCCAACGTCCTGACTTTC	CASKAPGANVLTF
-	-	TRBV29-1	TRBJ2-7	TGCAGCGTTCATCTTACGGGGGCGGGGGAGCAGTACTTC	CSVHLTGAGEQYF
-	TRBD2	TRBV19	TRBJ2-3	TGTGCGTGTACTAGCGGGGGGGCTAGCACAGATACGCAGTATTTT	CACTSGGASTDTQYF
-	-	TRBV7-8	TRBJ2-3	TGTGCCAGCAGCTTGGGGATTACTAGCACAGATACGCAGTATTTT	CASSLGITSTDTQYF
once	TRBD2	TRBV28	TRBJ2-1	TGTGCCAGCAGTTTTCTAGGTAGCGGGAGTTCCAATGAGCAGTTCTTC	CASSFLGSGSSNEQFF
-	TRBD2	TRBV29-1	TRBJ2-1	TGCAGCGTCAGTGGGACTAGCAATGAGCAGTTCTTC	CSVSGTSNEQFF
once	-	TRBV18	TRBJ1-4	TGTGCCAGCTCACCAGCGCAACCCGCAACTAATGAAAAACTGTTTTTT	CASSPAQPATNEKLFF
once	-	TRBV19	TRBJ1-1	TGTGCCAGCTTACCCAATATTTTACGGGGGCGGAACACTGAAGCTTTCTTT	CASLPNILRGRNTEAFF
-	TRBD1	TRBV2	TRBJ1-2	TGTGCCAGCAGTCTGACTCGACAGGGTTCGAACTATGGCTACACCTTC	CASSLTRQGSNYGYTF
-	TRBD2	TRBV5-8	TRBJ2-1	TGTGCCAGCAGCTTGGCCCTGCTAGCGGCGTCCTACAATGAGCAGTTCTTC	CASSLALLAASYNEQFF
-	-	TRBV4-1	TRBJ2-1	TGCGCCAGCAGGAGAGGATTCGGCGATGAGCAGTTCTTC	CASRRGFGDEQFF
-	-	TRBV28	TRBJ2-3	TGTGCCAGCAGCCCTCGGGGCTCGGCCGCAGATACGCAGTATTTT	CASSPRGSAADTQYF
-	-	TRBV15	TRBJ1-2	TGTGCCACGAAGGGGAACGGTGGCTACACCTTC	CATKGNGGYTF
-	-	TRBV6-5	TRBJ1-5	TGTGCCAGCAGCCGGGGACTAGCTAATCAGCCCCAGCATTTT	CASSRGLANQPQHF
-	-	TRBV18	TRBJ1-3	TGTGCCAGCTCACCAGGGTTTTTCGGAAACACCATATATTTT	CASSPGFFGNTIYF
-	TRBD1	TRBV30	TRBJ1-2	TGTGCCTGGAGTGTACAGGGGGCAGGCGGCTACACCTTC	CAWSVQGAGGYTF
few	TRBD1	TRBV2	TRBJ1-6	TGTGCCAGCAGGAGTACGCAGGGGGCACCCCTCCACTTT	CASRSTQGAPLHF
-	-	TRBV5-1	TRBJ2-3	TGCGCCAGCAGCAAAACAGATACGCAGTATTTT	CASSKTDTQYF
-	TRBD2	TRBV18	TRBJ2-3	TGTGCCAGCTCACGCGGGACTAGCGGGTGGAGCACAGATACGCAGTATTTT	CASSRGTSGWSTDTQYF
few	TRBD2	TRBV5-8	TRBJ2-2	TGTGCCAGCAGCTCTGGACTAGCGGGGGGCGCGAACACCGGGGAGCTGTTTTTT	CASSSGLAGGANTGELFF
-	-	TRBV5-1	TRBJ1-3	TGCGCCAGCAGCTTGCGCGGAGGGGCTTCTGGAAACACCATATATTTT	CASSLRGGASGNTIYF